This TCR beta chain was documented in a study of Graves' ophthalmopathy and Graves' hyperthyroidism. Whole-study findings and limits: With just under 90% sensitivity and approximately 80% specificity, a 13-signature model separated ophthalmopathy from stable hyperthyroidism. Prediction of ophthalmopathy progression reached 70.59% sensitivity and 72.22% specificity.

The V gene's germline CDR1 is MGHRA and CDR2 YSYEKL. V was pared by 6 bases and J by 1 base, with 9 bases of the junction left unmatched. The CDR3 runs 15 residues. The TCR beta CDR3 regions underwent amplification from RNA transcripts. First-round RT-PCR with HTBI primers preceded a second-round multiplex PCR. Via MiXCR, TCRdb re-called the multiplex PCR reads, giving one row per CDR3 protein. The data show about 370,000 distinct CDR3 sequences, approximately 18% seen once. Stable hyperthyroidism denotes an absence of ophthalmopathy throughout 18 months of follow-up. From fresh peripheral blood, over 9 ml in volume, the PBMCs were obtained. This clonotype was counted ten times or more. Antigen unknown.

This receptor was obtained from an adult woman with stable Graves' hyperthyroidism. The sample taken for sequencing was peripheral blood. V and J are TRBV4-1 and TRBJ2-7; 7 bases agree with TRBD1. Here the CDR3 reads CASRKLGTASYEQYF. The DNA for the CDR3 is TGCGCCAGCAGGAAATTGGGGACAGCTTCCTACGAGCAGTACTTC.